This T cell receptor (beta chain) was obtained from a study of T cell changes during pregnancy in multiple sclerosis. CDR1 is LGHNA and CDR2 is YNFKEQ in the germline V gene. This CDR3 is 17 amino acids long. Trimming removed 0 bases from V and 1 base from J; junction bases left unmatched: 6. Clones were sequenced by immunoSEQ multiplex PCR, and TCRdb holds only the in-frame ones, with some missing. The profile shows nearly 110,000 clones, about 90% of them singletons. The source is a female donor with multiple sclerosis, enrolled in a pregnancy study. The input for sequencing was peripheral blood, taken before pregnancy. This chain joins TRBV4-2 and TRBJ2-5; 9 bases are shared with TRBD2. CDR3 protein: CASSQEMGRGGQETQYF. CDR3 nucleotides: TGTGCCAGCAGCCAAGAGATGGGGCGGGGGGGCCAAGAGACCCAGTACTTC.